This entry features one T cell receptor beta chain sequence. The target antigen is unknown. Libraries were prepared by immunoSEQ multiplex PCR; TCRdb keeps only in-frame clonotypes and omits some of them. The table shows approximately 99,000 clones, with approximately 94% occurring only once. From the roughly 110-subject validation cohort, which was separate from the roughly 620-subject first cohort, the donors were drawn. The data were taken from a study of cytomegalovirus exposure and HLA in healthy donors. General observations from the study: Most TCR sequences were uncommon, yet certain public TCRs appeared in many donors. In vitro assays verified that a few CMV-associated chains recognized CMV antigens specifically.

V shed 4 bases and J shed 8 bases, with 9 bases lying between them. Per the germline V gene, CDR1 is SGHRS and CDR2 is YFSETQ. The CDR3 covers 11 residues. The chain employs TRBV5-1 and TRBJ2-5, with D possibly TRBD2 on 5 matching bases. Sequencing was carried out using PBMCs. This sequence was found in a woman under 30 in good health and CMV-seronegative. The CDR3 DNA sequence: TGCGCCAGCAGCGGGGAGACAACCCAGTACTTC. The encoded protein is CASSGETTQYF.